A single sample gave rise to the 30 T cell receptor beta chains below, sequenced in a study of blood T cell repertoires in COVID-19. Assay: immunoSEQ multiplex PCR; the TCRdb copy retains only in-frame clones and omits some. The repertoire holds a few hundred thousand clones, roughly 80% seen once, with 3.4% in the top ten. Sequencing was done on a sample of PBMCs or T cells enriched from blood (not recorded which). The receptors were gathered from a man in his fifties or sixties who had recovered from COVID-19.

The rearrangement uses TRBV2 and TRBJ2-3; 9 bases agree with TRBD2. The CDR3 is made up of 21 amino acids. In germline, CDR1 is SNHLY, CDR2 FYNNEI. Trimming at V came to 6 bases and at J to 0 bases, leaving 22 bases not matched to a gene. CDR3 sequence (DNA): TGTGCCAGCAGGTGGGGCGGGGGGGCACTAGAAGGGAGTTTTAGCACAGATACGCAGTATTTT. This encodes CASRWGGGALEGSFSTDTQYF.

The chain recombines TRBV10-2 with TRBJ2-1; TRBD2 aligns across 10 bases. Germline V lookup: CDR1 WSHSY, CDR2 SAAADI. V lost 6 bases, J lost 5 bases, and 7 bases stayed unmatched. CDR3 length: 15 amino acids. The CDR3 region has the DNA TGCGCCAGCAGCCAAACTAGCGGGACACACAATGAGCAGTTCTTC. The encoded protein is CASSQTSGTHNEQFF.

V is TRBV11-3 and J is TRBJ2-2; 8 nucleotides agree with TRBD1. The CDR3 is 14 residues long. J was trimmed by 6 bases and V by 5 bases; bases with no gene match: 5. Germline CDR1 reads SGHNT; CDR2 reads YENEEA. The CDR3 coding sequence is TGTGCCAGCAGCGCGAGCAGGGGGCCCGGGGAGCTGTTTTTT. This codes for CASSASRGPGELFF.

This clone was recorded a few times. The chain joins TRBV4-3 to TRBJ2-5, with D hard to call. CDR3 length: 12 residues. Germline CDR1 is LGHNA and CDR2 is YSLEER. Trimming left V 3 bases short and J 7 bases short, with 9 bases between. The CDR3 nucleotides read TGCGCCAGCAGCCAGGAACCAGGGACCCAGTACTTC. Amino acid sequence: CASSQEPGTQYF.

The chain links TRBV12-3 or TRBV12-4 to TRBJ1-2, with 7 nucleotides matching TRBD1. Losses at the gene ends were 7 bases for V and 4 bases for J; bases not matched to a gene: 6. CDR3 length: 13 residues. CDR3 coding DNA: TGTGCCAGCACCAAGGGACAGACCTATGGCTACACCTTC. It specifies CASTKGQTYGYTF.

The chain combines TRBV19 with TRBJ1-5, with 8 bases lining up with TRBD1. The CDR3 covers 12 residues. V lost 9 bases, J lost 5 bases, and 3 bases stayed unmatched. Germline V gene lookup returns CDR1 LNHDA and CDR2 SQIVND (reference sequence). Written as DNA, the CDR3 is TGTGCCAGCAGACAGGGGTATCAGCCCCAGCATTTT. It is translated as CASRQGYQPQHF.

The chain employs TRBV5-1 and TRBJ1-5; D remains ambiguous. V gave up 4 bases and J gave up 0 bases, with 11 bases separating them. The CDR3 runs 15 residues. In germline, CDR1 is SGHRS, CDR2 YFSETQ. The DNA for the CDR3 is TGCGCCAGCAGCGCCGGGATTTATAGCAATCAGCCCCAGCATTTT. It yields the protein CASSAGIYSNQPQHF.

V gene TRBV6-2 or TRBV6-3 combines with J gene TRBJ2-3; D uncertain. This CDR3 contains 14 residues. Germline V gives CDR1 MNHEY, CDR2 SVGEGT. Between the trimmed V and J ends, which lost 0 bases and 4 bases, there was a span of 8 bases. The CDR3 reads CASSYSSVADTQYF. As DNA, the CDR3 is TGTGCCAGCAGTTACTCGAGCGTGGCAGATACGCAGTATTTT.

This sequence joins TRBV15 and TRBJ2-7, with 9 bases lining up with TRBD1. Germline V lookup: CDR1 LNHNV, CDR2 YYDKDF (reference sequence). With V trimmed by 5 bases and J by 7 bases, 15 bases remained unmatched. CDR3 size: 16 residues. Here the CDR3 reads CATSWLFGQGLGEQYF. The CDR3 nucleotides are TGTGCCACCAGCTGGTTATTCGGACAGGGGCTGGGGGAGCAGTACTTC.

V usage is TRBV18 and J usage is TRBJ1-1, with D possibly TRBD1 on 6 matching bases. This CDR3 has 13 amino acids. Germline-derived CDR1 and CDR2 are KGHSH and LQKENI. Trimming removed 4 bases at V and 4 bases at J, with 10 bases between. The CDR3 nucleotides read TGTGCCAGCTCACGATTAGGGGGCACTGAAGCTTTCTTT. Protein product: CASSRLGGTEAFF.

The genes are TRBV18 and TRBJ1-2, with 7 bases lining up with TRBD1. The CDR3 has 15 amino acids. With 0 bases clipped from V and 1 base from J, the junction kept 2 bases outside the gene matches. The germline V gene has CDR1 KGHSH and CDR2 LQKENI. CDR3 sequence reads: CASSPPTGNNYGYTF. The CDR3, as DNA: TGTGCCAGCTCACCACCGACAGGGAATAACTATGGCTACACCTTC.

The chain uses TRBV14 and TRBJ2-5; D is possibly TRBD1 (6 bases). The V end lost 0 bases, the J end lost 0 bases, and 11 bases lay between the germline ends. The CDR3 is 16 residues long. Germline V gives CDR1 SGHDN, CDR2 FVKESK. The CDR3 region has the DNA TGTGCCAGCAGCCAAGAGATCAGGACAGACCAAGAGACCCAGTACTTC. It translates to CASSQEIRTDQETQYF.

The chain links TRBV15 to TRBJ1-1; D perhaps matches TRBD1 (5 bases). This CDR3 comprises 17 residues. In germline, CDR1 is LNHNV, CDR2 YYDKDF (reference sequence). V shed 2 bases and J shed 4 bases, with 20 bases lying between them. CDR3 coding DNA: TGTGCCACCAGCAGATATAACCTGAGAGCAGGGTTCACTGAAGCTTTCTTT. This encodes CATSRYNLRAGFTEAFF.

The chain couples TRBV5-1 to TRBJ2-3; weak D call: TRBD1 (6 bases). Looked up from germline, CDR1 is SGHRS and CDR2 is YFSETQ. This CDR3 has 15 amino acids. The V end was cut by 7 bases, the J end by 5 bases, with 20 bases between. The CDR3 reads CASSFGGPPGDTQYF. The CDR3 DNA sequence: TGCGCCAGCTCATTTGGGGGCCCTCCGGGAGATACGCAGTATTTT.

The V call is TRBV5-1, the J call TRBJ2-7; a weak D match, TRBD2 (6 bases). CDR3 length: 13 residues. The V end was cut by 5 bases, the J end by 3 bases, with 12 bases between. Per the germline V gene, CDR1 is SGHRS and CDR2 is YFSETQ. The CDR3, as DNA: TGCGCCAGCAGTGTCGGGGGAAGCTACGAGCAGTACTTC. This gives the protein CASSVGGSYEQYF.

This clone was counted a single time. The chain has TRBV5-1 and TRBJ2-1; D is undetermined. V was trimmed by 1 base and J by 7 bases, leaving 15 bases between them. Germline CDR1 is SGHRS and CDR2 is YFSETQ. This CDR3 is built from 15 residues. The CDR3 DNA follows: TGCGCCAGCAGCTTGTACCTCTCGACTGGGAATGAGCAGTTCTTC. Protein sequence: CASSLYLSTGNEQFF.

In regard to this clone: A junction boundary mismatches the germline segment, possibly from a read error. V is TRBV6-1 and J is TRBJ2-1, with D tentatively TRBD2 (5 bases). The germline V gene has CDR1 MNHNS and CDR2 SASEGT. The CDR3 has 12 residues. CDR3 sequence: CACRTFLSEQFF. The CDR3 nucleotides read TGTGCCTGCAGGACTTTTTTATCGGAGCAGTTCTTC.

The V gene is TRBV4-1, the J gene TRBJ1-1, with 8 bases matching TRBD1. Germline assignment: CDR1 MGHRA and CDR2 YSYEKL. The CDR3 sequence is 16 residues long. J was trimmed by 1 base and V by 3 bases; bases with no gene match: 7. The DNA for the CDR3 is TGCGCCAGCAGCCATATAGGGACAGGCAAGAACACTGAAGCTTTCTTT. This sequence encodes CASSHIGTGKNTEAFF.

This clone was observed a single time. J is TRBJ2-4 and V is TRBV12-3 or TRBV12-4; possibly TRBD1 for D (6 bases). V gave up 0 bases and J gave up 15 bases, with 15 bases separating them. The CDR3 totals 13 residues. In DNA, the CDR3 is TGTGCCAGCAGTTTAGCGAGGTCAGGGGTGCCGTACTTC. Translating it yields CASSLARSGVPYF.

The rearrangement links TRBV7-8 to TRBJ1-4; 8 bases are a match to TRBD1. This CDR3 has 16 amino acids. Germline-derived CDR1 and CDR2 are SGHVS and FQNEAQ. The V segment lost 4 bases and the J segment 7 bases; nucleotides outside the gene matches: 11. The CDR3 is CASSSPTGASFEKLFF. CDR3 nucleotide sequence: TGTGCCAGCAGCTCCCCGACAGGGGCGTCGTTTGAAAAACTGTTTTTT. Complete variable domain (other parts from reference TRBV7-8 and TRBJ1-4): GAGVSQSPRYKVAKRGQDVALRCDPISGHVSLFWYQQALGQGPEFLTYFQNEAQLDKSGLPSDRFFAERPEGSVSTLKIQRTQQEDSAVYLCASSSPTGASFEKLFFGSGTQLSVL.

The chain recombines TRBV7-2 with TRBJ2-7; no definite D call. In germline, CDR1 is SGHTA, CDR2 FQGNSA. The V end lost 4 bases, the J end lost 3 bases, and 10 bases lay between the germline ends. This CDR3 has 13 residues. The chain's CDR3 is CASSSSSRYEQYF. The CDR3 nucleotides are TGTGCCAGCAGCTCCTCCTCCCGCTACGAGCAGTACTTC.

The chain recombines TRBV3-1 (or the pseudogene TRBV3-2) with TRBJ2-4; 11 nucleotides align to TRBD2. V shed 3 bases and J 0 bases; nucleotides not matched to a gene: 10. This CDR3 spans 19 amino acids. Per germline, CDR1 LGHDT and CDR2 YNNKEL (reference sequence). CDR3 coding DNA: TGTGCCAGCAGCCATAAAACTAGCGGGAGTCGGTTAGCCAAAAACATTCAGTACTTC. Translated, it gives CASSHKTSGSRLAKNIQYF.

The rearrangement uses TRBV28 and TRBJ2-3; D not resolved. Trimming pared 6 bases from V and 4 bases from J, leaving 17 bases between. Germline CDR1 and CDR2: MDHEN and SYDVKM. The CDR3 is made up of 15 amino acids. As DNA, the CDR3 is TGTGCCAGCAGCCACCCCGGCCCAGGCCCAGATACGCAGTATTTT. Protein product: CASSHPGPGPDTQYF.

This clone was recorded once. The gene calls are TRBV6-5 and TRBJ1-5; D may be TRBD1 (6 bases). The CDR3 totals 14 residues. The V gene lost 5 bases and the J gene lost 6 bases, with 14 bases spanning the gap. Germline V gene data show CDR1 as MNHEY and CDR2 as SVGAGI. The DNA for the CDR3 is TGTGCCAGCAGTCCCGGGACATCGACTCAGCCCCAGCATTTT. Translating gives CASSPGTSTQPQHF.

The V call is TRBV7-9, the J call TRBJ2-7; D is possibly TRBD1 (5 bases). This CDR3 spans 13 amino acids. Germline V gene data show CDR1 as SEHNR and CDR2 as FQNEAQ (reference sequence). The V end lost 11 bases, the J end lost 2 bases, and 16 bases lay between the germline ends. The CDR3 nucleotides read TGTGCCGGAACGACAGAAGTGACCTACGAGCAGTACTTC. Its protein is CAGTTEVTYEQYF.

This rearrangement joins TRBV11-2 to TRBJ2-7; 11 bases align to TRBD2. The CDR3 is 17 amino acids. The V and J ends lost 6 bases and 2 bases, in that order; junction bases with no gene match: 12. From germline, CDR1 is SGHAT and CDR2 FQNNGV. DNA for the CDR3: TGTGCCAGCAGACAAGCAGTGGTTAGCGGGAGGGCCTACGAGCAGTACTTC. Protein product: CASRQAVVSGRAYEQYF. The full variable domain, with the rest looked up from reference TRBV11-2 and TRBJ2-7, is EAGVAQSPRYKIIEKRQSVAFWCNPISGHATLYWYQQILGQGPKLLIQFQNNGVVDDSQLPKDRFSAERLKGVDSTLKIQPAKLEDSAVYLCASRQAVVSGRAYEQYFGPGTRLTVT.

This clone was recorded at least ten times. The V and J genes are TRBV7-6 and TRBJ2-2; possibly TRBD1 for D (6 bases). The germline gives CDR1 SGHVS, CDR2 FNYEAQ. The germline V and J ends were trimmed by 10 bases and 6 bases, with 15 bases remaining between them. The CDR3 is 13 residues long. The CDR3 DNA follows: TGTGCCACGAGACAGGCGACACCCGGGGAGCTGTTTTTT. Amino acid sequence: CATRQATPGELFF.

This chain joins TRBV3-1 (or the pseudogene TRBV3-2) and TRBJ1-4; 10 nucleotides match TRBD1. Germline lookup yields CDR1 LGHDT and CDR2 YNNKEL (reference sequence). The CDR3 sequence is 15 residues long. With 2 bases clipped from V and 6 bases from J, the junction kept 3 bases outside the gene matches. The CDR3 DNA reads as TGTGCCAGCAGCCAAACGGGACAGGGGTATGAAAAACTGTTTTTT. As protein: CASSQTGQGYEKLFF.

This chain links TRBV5-6 with TRBJ2-7, with 8 positions matching TRBD1. Germline V CDR1 and CDR2: SGHDT, YYEEEE. The CDR3 spans 13 residues. V shed 0 bases, J shed 5 bases, and the junction held 1 base outside the gene matches. The CDR3 spells CASSLDRGNEQYF. The CDR3 coding sequence is TGTGCCAGCAGCTTGGACAGGGGGAACGAGCAGTACTTC.

This clone has only one observation. The chain combines TRBV5-1 with TRBJ2-5, with D possibly matching TRBD1 (6 bases). Germline CDR1 SGHRS, CDR2 YFSETQ. V lost 4 bases, J lost 2 bases, and 12 bases lay in between. The CDR3 is made up of 14 amino acids. The chain's CDR3 is CASSAGTSQETQYF. CDR3 DNA sequence: TGCGCCAGCAGCGCCGGGACATCTCAAGAGACCCAGTACTTC. Variable domain in full (rest from reference TRBV5-1 and TRBJ2-5): KAGVTQTPRYLIKTRGQQVTLSCSPISGHRSVSWYQQTPGQGLQFLFEYFSETQRNKGNFPGRFSGRQFSNSRSEMNVSTLELGDSALYLCASSAGTSQETQYFGPGTRLLVL.